The present entry profiles one TCR beta chain with its context. This sample was included in a study of blood T cell repertoires in COVID-19. The overall study: The United States, Italy and Spain provided the acute and convalescent COVID-19 samples. From T cells, B-cell-depleted T cells, or PBMCs came the material, which was cDNA or gDNA.

The CDR3 has 14 amino acids. Trimming removed 6 bases from V and 4 bases from J, with 10 bases in between. Germline values: CDR1 MDHEN, CDR2 SYDVKM. Per the original data handling: Amplification from reference gene primers served as the basis for estimated nucleated cell counts. Sequenced by immunoSEQ multiplex PCR; TCRdb stores in-frame clones only, minus some. The DNA gave D and trimming, while V, J and clone size come from that table. The repertoire holds 80,000 to 95,000 clones, with approximately 85% as singletons. The clonotype comes from a man aged 65 to 85 with acute or convalescent COVID-19. The genes are TRBV28 and TRBJ1-6; unclear D gene. Sequencing was performed on peripheral blood. CDR3 sequence reads: CASRRPQYNSPLHF. CDR3 DNA sequence: TGTGCCAGCAGAAGGCCACAGTATAATTCACCCCTCCACTTT.